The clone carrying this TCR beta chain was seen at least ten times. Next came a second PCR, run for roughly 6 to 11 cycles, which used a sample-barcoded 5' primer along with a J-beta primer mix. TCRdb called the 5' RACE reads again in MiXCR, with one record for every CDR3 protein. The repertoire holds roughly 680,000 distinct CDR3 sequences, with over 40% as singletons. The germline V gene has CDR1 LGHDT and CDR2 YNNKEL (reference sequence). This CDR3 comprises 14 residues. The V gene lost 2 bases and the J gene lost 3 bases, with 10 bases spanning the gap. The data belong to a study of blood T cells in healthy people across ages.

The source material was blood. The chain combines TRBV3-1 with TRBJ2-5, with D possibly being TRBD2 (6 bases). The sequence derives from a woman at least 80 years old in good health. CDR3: CASSQWRREETQYF. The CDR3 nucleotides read TGTGCCAGCAGCCAATGGAGGAGGGAAGAGACCCAGTACTTC.